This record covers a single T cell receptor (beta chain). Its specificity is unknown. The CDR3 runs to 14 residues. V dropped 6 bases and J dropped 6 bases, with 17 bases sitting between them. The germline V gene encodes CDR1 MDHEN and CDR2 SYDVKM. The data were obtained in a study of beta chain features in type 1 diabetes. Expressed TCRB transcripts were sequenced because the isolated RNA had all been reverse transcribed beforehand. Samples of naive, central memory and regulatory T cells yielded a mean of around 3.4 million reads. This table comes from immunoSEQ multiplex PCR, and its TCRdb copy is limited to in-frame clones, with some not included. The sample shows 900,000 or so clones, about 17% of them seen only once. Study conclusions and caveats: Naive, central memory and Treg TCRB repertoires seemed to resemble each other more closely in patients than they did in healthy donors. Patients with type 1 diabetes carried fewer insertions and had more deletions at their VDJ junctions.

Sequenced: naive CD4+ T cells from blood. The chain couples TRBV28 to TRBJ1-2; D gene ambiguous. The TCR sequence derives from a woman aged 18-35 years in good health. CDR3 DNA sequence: TGTGCCAGCAGCTTAGACGCACGGGGTCATGGCTACACCTTC. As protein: CASSLDARGHGYTF.